The present T cell receptor (beta chain) was sequenced within a study of spatial heterogeneity in lung cancer (dated by TCRdb to about 2019). Describing the broader study: Donors were 70 or so patients with early-stage, untreated non-small cell lung cancer from the lung TRACERx cohort. In the raw uncorrected reads, each unique combination of TCR and UMI appeared on average more than ten times. More beta-chain than alpha-chain transcripts were consistently detected, likely reflecting higher beta-chain transcript abundance. The study linked features of the TCR repertoire to counts of nonsynonymous mutations, which were determined by whole-exome sequencing of tumor tissue. Follow-up PBMC samples were sequenced whenever available, with a median time to follow-up of approximately 23 months after resection. At surgery, over 200 tumor regions, 63 to 70 matched nontumor lung samples and 50 to 60 PBMC samples were TCR-sequenced for both alpha and beta chains. In non-small cell lung cancer, the study quantitatively compared TCR alpha and beta repertoires across several tumor regions, matched nontumor lung, and blood. What the authors observed across the whole study: Comparisons of baseline and follow-up blood repertoires included only 15 or so patients. Confirming at a functional level the hypothesis that regional TCRs recognize regional mutations was considered to require additional single-cell paired TCR alpha and beta sequencing. Ubiquitous expanded tumor TCRs were detected in blood more often at tumor resection than at routine follow-up.

The germline V end is reduced by 6 bases and the J end by 4 bases; junction bases left unmatched: 5. The CDR3 runs 15 residues from the cysteine to the phenylalanine. The entry retains the CDR3 DNA only, 45 bases that are in frame from base 1. CDR1 and CDR2, looked up from the germline V gene, are SGHTA and FQGNSA. Libraries were made using 5' RACE. Sequenced on a NextSeq 500. In the TCR library protocol, a unique molecular identifier was attached to each TCR cDNA molecule so that PCR and sequencing errors could be corrected. The source study handled its data this way. Decombinator tools were used for TCR identification, UMI-based error correction and CDR3 extraction. TCRs above a frequency of 2 per 1,000, corresponding to the top 1% of the tumor frequency distribution, were defined as expanded. Renyi diversity was computed with the R vegan package after each repertoire had been subsampled 100 times to 5,000 TCRs. CDR3 similarity networks were built from amino acid triplet string-kernel similarity, with CDR3s being connected when pairwise similarity was above 0.82. In-frame beta chains were kept once TCRdb had trimmed the public reads at Q25 with fastp and called clones with MiXCR. Rows matching on CDR3 protein sequence are summarized as one entry with the most common DNA and genes. These V and J calls are TCRdb output, not the study's own analysis. Present in this sample are about 94,000 distinct CDR3 sequences, 15% to 20% of which were seen just once. The ten largest clones capture around a fifth of the sample.

The time point label here, explained by the study, means: blood at routine non-recurrence follow-up after resection. For TCR sequencing, whole RNA was extracted from tumor and nontumor lung tissue, or from cryopreserved PBMC samples, and no cell sorting was done. Only patients for whom sufficient RNA was available from at least two tumor regions were selected for TCR sequencing. This clonotype showed up just a few times. Its antigen specificity is not known. Base qualities are missing; no much larger clone stands one base away. The sequence is built from TRBV7-2 and TRBJ1-5; 11 bases in between match TRBD1. The sample in question was PBMCs, obtained at follow-up. This TCR came from a male donor with early-stage non-small cell lung cancer. The DNA is TGTGCCAGCAGTCAGGGGACAGGGGGAAATCAGCCCCAGCATTTT. Translated, it reads CASSQGTGGNQPQHF.